The 26 T cell receptor beta chains listed next were all sequenced from one sample in a study of shared clonotypes between healthy human individuals. Method: immunoSEQ multiplex PCR; TCRdb's copy keeps in-frame clones and lacks some. The sample records under 2,500,000 clones, 90% to 96% being singletons. Material for sequencing was naive CD4+ T cells sorted from blood. Subset defined: CD45RA+ positively selected. These receptors came from a man aged 18 to 29 in good health.

The J gene is TRBJ1-2, the V gene TRBV28, with D possibly TRBD1 on 5 matching bases. The V end lost 5 bases, the J end lost 4 bases, and 17 bases lay between the germline ends. The CDR3 has 15 amino acids. Germline loops: CDR1 MDHEN, CDR2 SYDVKM. The CDR3 sequence is CASSPRTPALYGYTF. Written as DNA, the CDR3 is TGTGCCAGCAGTCCGAGGACACCAGCCCTCTATGGCTACACCTTC.

The V call is TRBV9, the J call TRBJ2-3; D remains ambiguous. Germline CDR1 SGDLS, CDR2 YYNGEE. Between the trimmed V and J ends, which lost 3 bases and 6 bases, there was a span of 14 bases. The CDR3 is 14 amino acids. This CDR3 reads CASSATVPGDTQYF. CDR3 DNA sequence: TGTGCCAGCAGCGCCACTGTCCCCGGGGATACGCAGTATTTT.

V usage is TRBV28 and J usage is TRBJ1-4, with no clear D. The CDR3 runs to 14 residues. The V gene's germline CDR1 is MDHEN and CDR2 SYDVKM. Between the trimmed V and J ends, which lost 6 bases and 8 bases, there was a span of 16 bases. CDR3 in DNA: TGTGCCAGCAGCTCGACCGGCCACGGGGAAAAACTGTTTTTT. Protein sequence: CASSSTGHGEKLFF.

Concerning this clone itself: At the DNA level, this CDR3 is encoded by other sequences in the same sample as well. V and J are TRBV7-9 and TRBJ2-2, with 7 positions matching TRBD1. V dropped 6 bases and J dropped 3; count of bases not matched to a gene: 7. This CDR3 has 15 residues. The germline V gene encodes CDR1 SEHNR and CDR2 FQNEAQ (reference sequence). CDR3 nucleotides: TGTGCCAGCAGTCCAGGGGGTCGGGACACCGGGGAGCTGTTTTTT. It encodes CASSPGGRDTGELFF.

This chain links TRBV7-9 with TRBJ2-1, with D tentatively TRBD2 (6 bases). The CDR3 totals 15 residues. Trimming removed 0 bases from V and 3 bases from J, with 9 bases in between. Germline V CDR1 and CDR2: SEHNR, FQNEAQ (reference sequence). The CDR3 region is CASSLAGGRYNEQFF. CDR3 sequence (DNA): TGTGCCAGCAGCTTAGCGGGGGGACGCTACAATGAGCAGTTCTTC.

CDR3 region: CASSPPQVMNTEAFF. The CDR3 region has the DNA TGTGCCAGCAGCCCCCCCCAGGTTATGAACACTGAAGCTTTCTTT. The chain has TRBV28 and TRBJ1-1; no clear D gene. The CDR3 runs 15 residues. Germline CDR1 is MDHEN and CDR2 is SYDVKM. The V and J ends lost 6 bases and 0 bases respectively, with 14 bases between them.

The gene calls are TRBV5-1 and TRBJ2-1; tentative D call: TRBD1 (6 bases). This CDR3 is 15 amino acids long. V lost 4 bases and J lost 6, with 17 bases in between. Germline V gene lookup returns CDR1 SGHRS and CDR2 YFSETQ. The CDR3 DNA sequence: TGCGCCAGCAGCCAACCAGGGGCCTCAGGCAATGAGCAGTTCTTC. Translating it yields CASSQPGASGNEQFF.

The sample holds one count of this clone. V usage is TRBV6-5 and J usage is TRBJ2-7, with D maybe TRBD1 (5 bases). V lost 6 bases, J lost 5 bases, and 20 bases lay in between. This CDR3 is built from 15 residues. Looked up from germline, CDR1 is MNHEY and CDR2 is SVGAGI. CDR3 bases: TGTGCCAGCAGCAGAGGTAGGCAGGGCGGCGACGAGCAGTACTTC. This translates into CASSRGRQGGDEQYF.

In the case of this clone: Additional DNA sequences in this sample encode the identical CDR3. The V and J genes are TRBV18 and TRBJ2-2, with a weak D call TRBD1 (5 bases). The CDR3 sequence is 14 residues long. Looked up from germline, CDR1 is KGHSH and CDR2 is LQKENI. Trimming cost V 6 bases and J 0 bases, with 8 bases left between them. The CDR3 loop is CASSPGTNTGELFF. CDR3 coding DNA: TGTGCCAGCTCTCCAGGGACGAACACCGGGGAGCTGTTTTTT.

The chain has TRBV4-1 and TRBJ1-5, with 8 bases lining up with TRBD1. Germline CDR1 and CDR2: MGHRA and YSYEKL. Losses at the gene ends were 3 bases for V and 7 bases for J; bases not matched to a gene: 5. This CDR3 has 14 residues. The CDR3 sequence: CASSHLTGDQPQHF. CDR3 DNA sequence: TGCGCCAGCAGCCACCTGACAGGGGACCAGCCCCAGCATTTT.

Regarding this clone: Other DNA sequences within the sample encode an identical CDR3. The gene calls are TRBV2 and TRBJ2-5; 7 bases map to TRBD2. With 5 bases clipped from V and 5 bases from J, the junction kept 5 bases outside the gene matches. CDR3 length equals 13 residues. CDR1 SNHLY and CDR2 FYNNEI come from the germline V gene. The CDR3 DNA is TGTGCCAGCAGTCCGCGGGGAGGGGAGACCCAGTACTTC. It codes for CASSPRGGETQYF.

Here the CDR3 DNA reads TGTGCCAGCAGCTCCCTCCGGGACAGGGCGGGTGGCTACACCTTC. It codes for CASSSLRDRAGGYTF. The chain joins TRBV5-6 to TRBJ1-2, with 9 bases fitting TRBD1. The CDR3 totals 15 residues. The V gene's germline CDR1 is SGHDT and CDR2 YYEEEE. V lost 3 bases, J lost 7 bases, and 10 bases stayed unmatched.

Note on this clone: Additional DNA sequences in this sample encode the identical CDR3. V is TRBV4-1 and J is TRBJ1-5; the D is unclear. Germline V gene data show CDR1 as MGHRA and CDR2 as YSYEKL. Trimming left V 0 bases short and J 3 bases short, with 3 bases between. CDR3 length: 13 residues. DNA for the CDR3: TGCGCCAGCAGCCAAGACCACAATCAGCCCCAGCATTTT. Translating it yields CASSQDHNQPQHF.

This chain links TRBV7-2 with TRBJ1-6; 8 bases agree with TRBD1. This CDR3 is 16 amino acids long. Trimming removed 1 base from V and 7 bases from J; junction bases left unmatched: 6. The V gene's germline CDR1 is SGHTA and CDR2 FQGNSA. The CDR3: CASSLVQGAVNSPLHF. The DNA for the CDR3 is TGTGCCAGCAGCTTAGTTCAGGGGGCGGTGAATTCACCCCTCCACTTT.

To note about this clone: Other DNA sequences in the sample encode the same CDR3. This sequence joins TRBV27 and TRBJ2-7; weak D call: TRBD1 (6 bases). Germline V lookup: CDR1 MNHEY, CDR2 SMNVEV (reference sequence). The ends were cut back, 2 bases at V and 3 bases at J, with 11 bases in the middle. The CDR3 runs 14 residues. The CDR3 reads CASSLGQGNYEQYF. Here the CDR3 DNA reads TGTGCCAGCAGTTTAGGCCAGGGGAACTACGAGCAGTACTTC.

V usage is TRBV29-1 and J usage is TRBJ2-1; 10 bases agree with TRBD2. V lost 8 bases to trimming and J lost 4 bases; unmatched junction nucleotides: 8. Looked up from germline, CDR1 is SQVTM and CDR2 is ANQGSEA. This CDR3 comprises 14 residues. CDR3 protein: CSTSGVAVYNEQFF. The CDR3 DNA reads as TGCAGCACTAGCGGGGTAGCTGTTTACAATGAGCAGTTCTTC.

The gene calls are TRBV7-2 and TRBJ2-7, with TRBD2 as a possible D gene (6 bases). CDR1 and CDR2 from the germline V gene are SGHTA and FQGNSA. Trimming took 1 base from V and 5 from J, leaving 12 bases between them. There are 14 residues in the CDR3. For the CDR3, the DNA is TGTGCCAGCAGCTTAGGGACTACCCCCCACGAGCAGTACTTC. Its protein product is CASSLGTTPHEQYF.

This clone has a handful of counts. V and J are TRBV30 and TRBJ2-7; D possibly uses TRBD1 or TRBD2 (5 bases each). Between the trimmed V and J ends, which lost 5 bases and 2 bases, there was a span of 25 bases. Looked up from germline, CDR1 is GTSNPN and CDR2 is SVGIG (reference sequence). The CDR3 spans 17 residues. CDR3 bases: TGTGCCTGGGCAAGGGGCCTTCGGGGCAGGGTGACCTACGAGCAGTACTTC. Translating it yields CAWARGLRGRVTYEQYF.

As to this clone: The sample holds other DNA sequences that translate to the same CDR3. This chain connects TRBV2 to TRBJ2-5; D unclear. This CDR3 has 11 amino acids. Between the trimmed V and J ends, which lost 3 bases and 5 bases, there was a span of 4 bases. Germline-derived CDR1 and CDR2 are SNHLY and FYNNEI. This CDR3 reads CASSDVETQYF. CDR3 in DNA: TGTGCCAGCAGTGACGTGGAGACCCAGTACTTC.

On this clone: Other DNA sequences in this specimen translate into the identical CDR3. The J gene is TRBJ1-5, the V gene TRBV19; 7 bases are a match to TRBD1. The germline V gene has CDR1 LNHDA and CDR2 SQIVND (reference sequence). The V gene end was trimmed by 3 bases and the J gene end by 6 bases; junction bases not matched to a gene: 2. The CDR3 length is 13 residues. In DNA form, the CDR3 reads TGTGCCAGTAGTATCCCAGGGGGTCAGCCCCAGCATTTT. Translation gives CASSIPGGQPQHF.

The chain carries TRBV5-1 and TRBJ1-1; the match to TRBD1 covers 8 bases. The V gene end was trimmed by 7 bases and the J gene end by 1 base; junction bases not matched to a gene: 9. The CDR3 is 15 amino acids. Germline assignment: CDR1 SGHRS and CDR2 YFSETQ. The CDR3 DNA follows: TGCGCCAGCTCAACCCGGACAGGGAAGAACACTGAAGCTTTCTTT. This sequence encodes CASSTRTGKNTEAFF. Filled out from reference TRBV5-1 and TRBJ1-1, the complete variable domain reads KAGVTQTPRYLIKTRGQQVTLSCSPISGHRSVSWYQQTPGQGLQFLFEYFSETQRNKGNFPGRFSGRQFSNSRSEMNVSTLELGDSALYLCASSTRTGKNTEAFFGQGTRLTVV.

This clone was seen just once. J is TRBJ1-1 and V is TRBV30; perhaps TRBD1 as D (6 bases). The germline V and J ends were trimmed by 2 bases and 1 base, with 11 bases remaining between them. CDR1 and CDR2 from the germline V gene are GTSNPN and SVGIG (reference sequence). This CDR3 is built from 14 residues. As DNA, the CDR3 is TGTGCCTGGAGTCCTTTGGGGGCGAACACTGAAGCTTTCTTT. Protein sequence: CAWSPLGANTEAFF.

The V and J genes are TRBV5-1 and TRBJ1-2; D ambiguous. Germline V gives CDR1 SGHRS, CDR2 YFSETQ. Trimming took off 0 bases at V and 1 base at J, with 7 bases between the two ends. This CDR3 spans 14 amino acids. The CDR3 loop is CASSLGLDNYGYTF. As DNA, the CDR3 is TGCGCCAGCAGCTTGGGGTTAGATAACTATGGCTACACCTTC. Full variable domain (remainder filled in from reference TRBV5-1 and TRBJ1-2): KAGVTQTPRYLIKTRGQQVTLSCSPISGHRSVSWYQQTPGQGLQFLFEYFSETQRNKGNFPGRFSGRQFSNSRSEMNVSTLELGDSALYLCASSLGLDNYGYTFGSGTRLTVV.

The V call is TRBV7-2, the J call TRBJ2-2, with TRBD1 matching 8 bases. Germline values: CDR1 SGHTA, CDR2 FQGNSA. CDR3 size: 14 residues. Trimming removed 3 bases from V and 4 bases from J; junction bases left unmatched: 1. CDR3 DNA: TGTGCCAGCAGCTTCCAGGGGGCCACCGGGGAGCTGTTTTTT. Its protein product is CASSFQGATGELFF.

V usage is TRBV9 and J usage is TRBJ1-6; D gene ambiguous. V dropped 0 bases and J dropped 5 bases, with 6 bases sitting between them. The germline V gene encodes CDR1 SGDLS and CDR2 YYNGEE. The CDR3 consists of 14 residues. The CDR3 DNA reads TGTGCCAGCAGCGTAGAGATTGATAATTCACCCCTCCACTTT. It is translated as CASSVEIDNSPLHF.

The chain combines TRBV6-1 with TRBJ1-5, with TRBD1 as a possible D gene (6 bases). V was cut by 8 bases and J by 5 bases, with 16 bases left in between. The CDR3 has 14 residues. The germline CDR1 and CDR2 sequences are MNHNS and SASEGT. This CDR3 is CASVFWDNDQPQHF. Written as DNA, the CDR3 is TGTGCCAGCGTCTTTTGGGACAACGATCAGCCCCAGCATTTT.